This TCR beta chain is from a study of blood T cell repertoires in COVID-19. Across the study: Whether acute or convalescent, the COVID-19 samples came from the United States, Italy and Spain. From T cells, B-cell-depleted T cells, or PBMCs came the material, which was cDNA or gDNA.

V lost 1 base and J lost 4, with 23 bases in between. The CDR3 has 18 residues. The germline V gene encodes CDR1 SGHNT and CDR2 YYREEE (reference sequence). Per the authors' pipeline: By means of reference gene primer amplification, nucleated cell counts were estimated. Clones were sequenced by immunoSEQ multiplex PCR, and TCRdb holds only the in-frame ones, with some missing. Clonal size and the V and J genes are those of that table, whereas D and trimming came from the DNA. The sample consists of 75,000 to 90,000 clones, under 95% of them appearing once. The sequence derives from a human donor in a cohort sampled during active COVID-19. The sequenced material came from peripheral blood. The chain joins TRBV5-4 to TRBJ1-1; D perhaps matches TRBD1 (6 bases). Here the CDR3 DNA reads TGTGCCAGCAGCTTGCTTCTCCCCCGAACAGGGCCGATCACTGAAGCTTTCTTT. It translates to CASSLLLPRTGPITEAFF. The entire variable domain, with the rest obtained from reference TRBV5-4 and TRBJ1-1, is as follows: ETGVTQSPTHLIKTRGQQVTLRCSSQSGHNTVSWYQQALGQGPQFIFQYYREEENGRGNFPPRFSGLQFPNYSSELNVNALELDDSALYLCASSLLLPRTGPITEAFFGQGTRLTVV.